What follows describes a single T cell receptor beta chain. Its antigen is as yet unknown. These data come from a study of shared clonotypes between healthy human individuals. Points from the study as a whole: Among the subsets, naive ones generally showed larger estimated richness than memory ones.

Each sample came from a Caucasian adult donor living in Nashville, Tennessee. Generated by immunoSEQ multiplex PCR, the TCRdb table keeps only in-frame clones and is missing some. The sample has about 980,000 clones, approximately 76% seen once; the top ten hold approximately 1.5%. This receptor was identified in a man aged 18 to 29 in good health. What was sequenced was memory CD4+ T cells sorted from blood. The subset here: CD45RA-negative fraction.

The CDR3 bases are TGTGCCAGCAGAATCTCGACTAGTCTGTATTTT. This gives the protein CASRISTSLYF. This chain links TRBV7-2 with TRBJ2-3, with a tentative D call TRBD2 (6 bases). The V end lost 6 bases, the J end lost 14 bases, and 15 bases lay between the germline ends. The CDR3 loop spans 11 amino acids. Germline-derived CDR1 and CDR2 are SGHTA and FQGNSA.